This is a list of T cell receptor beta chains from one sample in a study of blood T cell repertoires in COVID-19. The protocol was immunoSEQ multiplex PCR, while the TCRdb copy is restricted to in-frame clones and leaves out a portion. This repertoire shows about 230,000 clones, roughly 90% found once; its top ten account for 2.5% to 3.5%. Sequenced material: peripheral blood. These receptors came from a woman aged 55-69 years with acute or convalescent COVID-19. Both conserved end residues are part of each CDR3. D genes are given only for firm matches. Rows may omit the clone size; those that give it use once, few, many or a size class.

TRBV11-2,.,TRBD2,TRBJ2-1,CASSLDGPGLAKSSYNEQFF,TGTGCCAGCAGCTTAGATGGGCCGGGACTAGCGAAGAGCTCCTACAATGAGCAGTTCTTC
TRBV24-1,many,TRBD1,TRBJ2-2,CATSDLPGTGAAGELFF,TGTGCCACCAGTGATTTGCCTGGGACAGGGGCGGCCGGGGAGCTGTTTTTT
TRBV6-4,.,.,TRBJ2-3,CASSLLAGAGAGTQYF,TGTGCCAGCAGTCTGCTCGCGGGGGCCGGAGCGGGAACGCAGTATTTT
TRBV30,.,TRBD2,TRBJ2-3,CAYRLAGNTDTQYF,TGTGCCTACAGACTAGCGGGGAACACAGATACGCAGTATTTT
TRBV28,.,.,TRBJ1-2,CASINARLTEGGYGYTF,TGTGCCAGCATCAACGCCCGTCTTACAGAAGGAGGATATGGCTACACCTTC
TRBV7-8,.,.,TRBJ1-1,CASSHMNTEAFF,TGTGCCAGCAGCCATATGAACACTGAAGCTTTCTTT
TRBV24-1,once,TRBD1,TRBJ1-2,CATSEGTRGAGQGDGYTF,TGTGCCACCAGTGAAGGGACGAGGGGGGCGGGACAGGGAGACGGCTACACCTTC
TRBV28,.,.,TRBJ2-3,CASSFPGNTDTQYF,TGTGCCAGCAGTTTCCCGGGGAATACAGATACGCAGTATTTT
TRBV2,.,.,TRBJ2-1,CASSEVSVYNEQFF,TGTGCCAGCAGTGAGGTTAGCGTCTACAATGAGCAGTTCTTC
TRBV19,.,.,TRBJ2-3,CASSIDRGDTQYF,TGTGCCAGTAGTATTGATCGCGGGGATACGCAGTATTTT
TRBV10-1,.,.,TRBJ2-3,CASSDGGSVYTQYF,TGCGCCAGCAGTGACGGAGGGAGTGTGTATACGCAGTATTTT
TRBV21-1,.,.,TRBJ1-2,CASSKVKGWGYTF,TGTGCCAGCAGCAAAGTCAAGGGGTGGGGCTACACCTTC
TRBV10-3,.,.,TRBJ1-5,CAISQEINQPQHF,TGTGCCATCAGTCAGGAAATTAATCAGCCCCAGCATTTT
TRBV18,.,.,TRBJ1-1,CASSPQKGDWTEAFF,TGTGCCAGCTCACCACAGAAAGGGGATTGGACTGAAGCTTTCTTT
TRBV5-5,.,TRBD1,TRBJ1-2,CASSSRTGNNYGYTF,TGTGCCAGCAGCTCCCGGACAGGTAACAACTATGGCTACACCTTC
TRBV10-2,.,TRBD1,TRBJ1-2,CASTTNVWDRPNYGYTF,TGCGCCAGCACTACCAATGTTTGGGACAGACCTAACTATGGCTACACCTTC
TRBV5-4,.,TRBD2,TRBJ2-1,CASTDPGGLDSYNEQFF,TGTGCCAGCACTGACCCGGGGGGGCTAGACTCCTACAATGAGCAGTTCTTC
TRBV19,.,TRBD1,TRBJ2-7,CASSITGGEQYF,TGTGCCAGTAGTATAACAGGGGGTGAGCAGTACTTC
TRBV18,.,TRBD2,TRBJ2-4,CASSPPVGTSGANIQYF,TGTGCCAGCTCACCACCGGTGGGGACTAGCGGGGCAAACATTCAGTACTTC
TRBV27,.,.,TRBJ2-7,CATSGDIYEQYF,TGTGCCACCTCAGGGGATATTTACGAGCAGTACTTC
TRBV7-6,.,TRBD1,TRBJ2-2,CASSLSDRATGELFF,TGTGCCAGCAGCTTATCGGACAGGGCTACCGGGGAGCTGTTTTTT
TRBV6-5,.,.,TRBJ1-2,CASKLTANYGYTF,TGTGCCAGCAAATTGACAGCTAACTATGGCTACACCTTC
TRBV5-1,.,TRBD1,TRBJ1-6,CASSMGDSHSPLHF,TGCGCCAGCAGTATGGGGGACAGCCATTCACCCCTCCACTTT
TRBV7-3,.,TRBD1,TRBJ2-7,CASSLFRGPYEQYF,TGTGCCAGCAGCTTGTTCAGGGGGCCTTACGAGCAGTACTTC
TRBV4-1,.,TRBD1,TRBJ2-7,CASSRGSPGQGSYEQYF,TGCGCCAGCAGCCGAGGGTCGCCGGGACAGGGCTCCTACGAGCAGTACTTC
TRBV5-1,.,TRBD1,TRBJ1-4,CASSRDRGVGEKLFF,TGCGCCAGCAGCCGCGACAGGGGAGTAGGTGAAAAACTGTTTTTT
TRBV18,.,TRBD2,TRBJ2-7,CASSPQGLAGRHEQYF,TGTGCCAGCTCACCCCAAGGACTAGCAGGCCGCCACGAGCAGTACTTC
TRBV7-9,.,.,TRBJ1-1,CASSPSGFKGDTEAFF,TGTGCCAGCAGCCCTTCCGGCTTCAAAGGGGACACTGAAGCTTTCTTT
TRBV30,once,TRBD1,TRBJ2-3,CAWSVGQTQYF,TGTGCCTGGAGTGTGGGACAGACGCAGTATTTT
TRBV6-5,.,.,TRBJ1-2,CASSSILDSNYGYTF,TGTGCCAGCAGCTCCATCTTAGACAGTAACTATGGCTACACCTTC
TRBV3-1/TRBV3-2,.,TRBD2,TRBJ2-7,CASSRTSGYEQYF,TGTGCCAGCAGCCGGACTAGCGGCTACGAGCAGTACTTC
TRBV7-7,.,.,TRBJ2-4,CASSLVQWRGNIQYF,TGTGCTAGCAGCTTAGTTCAGTGGCGGGGCAACATTCAGTACTTC
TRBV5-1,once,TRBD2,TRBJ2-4,CASKGREDTKNIQYF,TGCGCCAGCAAGGGGCGGGAGGATACCAAAAACATTCAGTACTTC
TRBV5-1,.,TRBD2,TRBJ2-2,CASSLAGTSIAGELFF,TGCGCCAGCAGCTTGGCCGGGACTAGCATCGCCGGGGAGCTGTTTTTT
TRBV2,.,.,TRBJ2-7,CASSADTRGEQYF,TGTGCCAGCAGTGCGGACACCCGCGGCGAGCAGTACTTC
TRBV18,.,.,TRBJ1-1,CASSPTRMNTEAFF,TGTGCCAGCTCACCAACTCGCATGAACACTGAAGCTTTCTTT
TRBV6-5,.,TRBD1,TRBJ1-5,CASSPGTGGVQPQHF,TGTGCCAGCAGTCCGGGGACAGGGGGCGTTCAGCCCCAGCATTTT
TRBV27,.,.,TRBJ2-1,CASSSPGQGAGGPGNEQFF,TGTGCCAGCAGTTCTCCGGGACAGGGTGCGGGAGGGCCAGGCAATGAGCAGTTCTTC
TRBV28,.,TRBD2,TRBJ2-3,CASSSPASGRADTQYF,TGTGCCAGCAGTTCCCCGGCTAGCGGGAGGGCAGATACGCAGTATTTT
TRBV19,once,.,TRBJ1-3,CASSIGGYGNTIYF,TGTGCCAGTAGTATAGGAGGATATGGAAACACCATATATTTT
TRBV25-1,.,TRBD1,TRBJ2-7,CASSGQVAYEQYF,TGTGCCAGCAGCGGACAGGTTGCCTACGAGCAGTACTTC
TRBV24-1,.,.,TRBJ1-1,CATRGNRSNTEAFF,TGTGCCACCAGGGGGAACAGGAGTAACACTGAAGCTTTCTTT
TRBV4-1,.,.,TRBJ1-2,CASSQDADRNYGYTF,TGCGCCAGCAGCCAAGATGCTGACAGAAACTATGGCTACACCTTC
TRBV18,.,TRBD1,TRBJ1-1,CASSRGDRGLTEAFF,TGTGCCAGCTCTCGGGGGGACAGGGGGCTCACTGAAGCTTTCTTT
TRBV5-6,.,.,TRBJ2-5,CASSLLGRETQYF,TGTGCCAGCAGCTTGTTGGGGCGGGAGACCCAGTACTTC
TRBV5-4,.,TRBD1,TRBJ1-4,CASSLARTGVEKLFF,TGTGCCAGCAGCTTGGCCCGGACAGGGGTTGAAAAACTGTTTTTT
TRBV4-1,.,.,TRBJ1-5,CASSRGGGAQPQHF,TGCGCCAGCAGCCGGGGCGGGGGGGCACAGCCCCAGCATTTT
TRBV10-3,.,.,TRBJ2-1,CAISEYSLNEQFF,TGTGCCATCAGTGAGTACAGCCTCAATGAGCAGTTCTTC
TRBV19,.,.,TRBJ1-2,CASRTVYGYTF,TGTGCCAGTCGGACAGTCTATGGCTACACCTTC
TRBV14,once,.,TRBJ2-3,CASSQDRGSTDTQYF,TGTGCCAGCAGCCAAGATAGGGGAAGCACAGATACGCAGTATTTT
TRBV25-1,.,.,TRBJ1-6,CASSLGGRLHTPLHF,TGTGCCAGCAGTCTCGGGGGGCGACTACACACACCCCTCCACTTT